This is a list of T cell receptor beta chains from one sample in a study of blood T cell repertoires in COVID-19. Here immunoSEQ multiplex PCR was the method, and the copy in TCRdb shows in-frame clones only, minus some. The sample includes 210,000 or so clones, around 80% of them seen just once. The sequenced material came from peripheral blood. These receptors originate from a woman under 40 with COVID-19, enrolled during active disease. The CDR3 runs from the conserved cysteine through the conserved F or W. Fields, in order: clone size, D gene, J gene, V gene, CDR3 protein, CDR3 DNA. The D gene is left open where the match is weak. Size is stated for part of the rows, as once, few or many counts, or as a class when the clone is expanded.

>few|NA|TRBJ2-1|TRBV7-3
CASSSQARGYNEQFF
TGTGCCAGCAGCTCCCAGGCACGGGGATACAATGAGCAGTTCTTC
>few|NA|TRBJ1-1|TRBV9
CASTPTGGTEAFF
TGTGCCAGCACCCCGACGGGTGGCACTGAAGCTTTCTTT
>NA|NA|TRBJ1-3|TRBV5-4
CASSLAVGPGNTIYF
TGTGCCAGCAGCTTGGCGGTGGGGCCAGGAAACACCATATATTTT
>NA|NA|TRBJ1-1|TRBV7-9
CASSSTQRGTEAFF
TGTGCCAGCAGCTCAACCCAGCGAGGCACTGAAGCTTTCTTT
>once|TRBD2|TRBJ2-7|TRBV6-5
CASSYSSGIHEQYF
TGTGCCAGCAGTTACTCCAGCGGGATCCACGAGCAGTACTTC
>few|NA|TRBJ2-7|TRBV5-4
CASSLEGTYEQYF
TGTGCCAGCAGCTTGGAGGGGACCTACGAGCAGTACTTC
>NA|TRBD1|TRBJ2-7|TRBV27
CASRQDRGRYEQYF
TGTGCCAGCAGACAGGACAGGGGGAGGTACGAGCAGTACTTC
>NA|TRBD1|TRBJ2-7|TRBV6-5
CASSPGTGVHEQYF
TGTGCCAGCAGTCCCGGGACAGGGGTCCACGAGCAGTACTTC
>NA|NA|TRBJ2-7|TRBV11-2
CASSFGERAYEQYF
TGTGCCAGCAGCTTCGGGGAAAGGGCCTACGAGCAGTACTTC
>NA|NA|TRBJ2-6|TRBV7-2
CASSQEARNSGANVLTF
TGTGCCAGCAGCCAAGAGGCTCGGAACTCTGGGGCCAACGTCCTGACTTTC
>NA|TRBD1|TRBJ2-1|TRBV6-5
CASSLQGSSYNEQFF
TGTGCCAGCAGTTTACAGGGGAGCTCCTACAATGAGCAGTTCTTC
>NA|NA|TRBJ2-1|TRBV9
CASSPEGDYYNEQFF
TGTGCCAGCAGCCCTGAGGGGGATTACTACAATGAGCAGTTCTTC
>NA|NA|TRBJ2-1|TRBV14
CASSQRVEQFF
TGTGCCAGCAGCCAGAGGGTTGAGCAGTTCTTC
>NA|NA|TRBJ1-2|TRBV7-9
CASSYDSYGYTF
TGTGCCAGCAGCTACGACAGCTATGGCTACACCTTC
>NA|TRBD1|TRBJ2-2|TRBV7-3
CASSPPGQGSTGELFF
TGTGCCAGCAGCCCACCGGGACAGGGTAGCACCGGGGAGCTGTTTTTT
>NA|NA|TRBJ1-1|TRBV29-1
CSVLRRETEAFF
TGCAGCGTCCTTAGGAGGGAGACTGAAGCTTTCTTT
>few|NA|TRBJ2-3|TRBV7-2
CASSLAGGRDTQYF
TGTGCCAGCAGCTTAGCGGGGGGGCGTGATACGCAGTATTTT
>NA|NA|TRBJ2-5|TRBV7-7
CASSYREGGQETQYF
TGTGCCAGCAGCTACAGGGAGGGGGGGCAAGAGACCCAGTACTTC
>NA|TRBD1|TRBJ1-6|TRBV11-2
CASSLRGQGNSPLHF
TGTGCCAGCAGCTTGAGGGGGCAGGGGAATTCACCCCTCCACTTT
>NA|TRBD1|TRBJ1-6|TRBV10-1
CASTEGQPHSYNSPLHF
TGCGCCAGTACAGAGGGACAGCCCCATTCCTATAATTCACCCCTCCACTTT
>NA|TRBD2|TRBJ2-1|TRBV7-3
CASSLRAGEVYEQFF
TGTGCCAGCAGCCTTAGAGCGGGGGAGGTTTATGAGCAGTTCTTC
>once|TRBD2|TRBJ2-2|TRBV25-1
CASSITTSAGELFF
TGTGCCAGCAGTATAACGACTAGCGCCGGGGAGCTGTTTTTT
>NA|NA|TRBJ2-2|TRBV7-3
CASSYSGIGELFF
TGTGCCAGCAGCTATAGCGGCATCGGGGAGCTGTTTTTT
>NA|TRBD1|TRBJ2-3|TRBV10-3
CAISESGTEIADTQYF
TGTGCCATCAGTGAGTCCGGGACAGAAATTGCAGATACGCAGTATTTT
>NA|NA|TRBJ2-4|TRBV29-1
CSVGRDSGNIQYF
TGCAGCGTTGGTCGGGACTCCGGAAACATTCAGTACTTC
>once|NA|TRBJ1-5|TRBV2
CASSEVRARGPQHF
TGTGCCAGCAGTGAGGTCCGGGCGCGGGGGCCCCAGCATTTT
>once|TRBD1|TRBJ1-1|TRBV27
CASKPWGTGAWGTEAFF
TGTGCCAGCAAACCCTGGGGGACAGGGGCTTGGGGCACTGAAGCTTTCTTT
>NA|NA|TRBJ1-1|TRBV7-6
CASSLDARGNTEAFF
TGTGCCAGCAGCTTAGACGCCAGAGGGAACACTGAAGCTTTCTTT
>NA|TRBD2|TRBJ2-5|TRBV6-5
CASSYQGLVKTQYF
TGTGCCAGCAGTTACCAGGGACTAGTTAAGACCCAGTACTTC
>NA|NA|TRBJ2-7|TRBV9
CASSVDQGSYEQYF
TGTGCCAGCAGCGTAGATCAGGGGAGCTACGAGCAGTACTTC
>many|TRBD2|TRBJ2-1|TRBV5-6
CASSWLAGLSYNEQFF
TGTGCCAGCAGCTGGCTAGCGGGCCTTTCCTACAATGAGCAGTTCTTC
>few|TRBD2|TRBJ2-3|TRBV5-1
CASSLRPAGATDTQYF
TGCGCCAGCAGCTTGAGACCAGCGGGAGCTACAGATACGCAGTATTTT
>NA|TRBD1|TRBJ2-2|TRBV11-1
CASSQNRGLVTGELFF
TGTGCCAGCAGCCAAAACAGGGGGCTGGTGACCGGGGAGCTGTTTTTT
>NA|NA|TRBJ2-1|TRBV6-2/TRBV6-3
CASSYLQDNEQFF
TGTGCCAGCAGTTACCTACAGGACAATGAGCAGTTCTTC
>NA|TRBD1|TRBJ1-1|TRBV11-3
CASSFDRDTEAFF
TGTGCCAGCAGCTTTGACAGGGACACTGAAGCTTTCTTT
>NA|NA|TRBJ1-6|TRBV30
CAWSAQGSSYNSPLHF
TGTGCCTGGAGTGCCCAGGGGTCCTCCTATAATTCACCCCTCCACTTT
>NA|TRBD1|TRBJ1-1|TRBV5-5
CASSPTGGMAEAFF
TGTGCCAGCAGCCCAACAGGGGGCATGGCTGAAGCTTTCTTT
>NA|NA|TRBJ1-2|TRBV23-1
CASSLAGRLYGYTF
TGCGCCAGCAGTCTGGCAGGGCGACTTTATGGCTACACCTTC
>NA|TRBD1|TRBJ1-2|TRBV19
CASSLTGGGYGYTF
TGTGCCAGTTCTCTGACAGGGGGTGGCTATGGCTACACCTTC
>NA|NA|TRBJ2-7|TRBV15
CATSRDTITYEQYF
TGTGCCACCAGCAGGGATACTATAACCTACGAGCAGTACTTC
>NA|TRBD2|TRBJ2-7|TRBV4-3
CASSQASTSGGYYEQYF
TGCGCCAGCAGCCAAGCCTCGACTAGCGGGGGTTACTACGAGCAGTACTTC
>NA|NA|TRBJ2-3|TRBV9
CASSVEESSTDTQYF
TGTGCCAGCAGCGTAGAGGAGTCTAGCACAGATACGCAGTATTTT
>NA|NA|TRBJ1-2|TRBV5-6
CASSLGGVSFGGYTF
TGTGCCAGCAGCTTAGGAGGGGTCTCCTTTGGTGGCTACACCTTC
>NA|TRBD1|TRBJ1-1|TRBV9
CASSLRPGTGSDTEAFF
TGTGCCAGCAGCCTTCGTCCCGGGACAGGGTCGGACACTGAAGCTTTCTTT
>NA|TRBD2|TRBJ2-1|TRBV7-3
CASSLSRGGANNEQFF
TGTGCCAGCAGCTTGTCTCGCGGGGGGGCCAATAATGAGCAGTTCTTC
>NA|NA|TRBJ2-3|TRBV7-3
CASSLVRSNTDTQYF
TGTGCCAGCAGCTTAGTACGGTCAAACACAGATACGCAGTATTTT
>NA|TRBD2|TRBJ2-1|TRBV5-1
CASSLGGTSGSYNEQFF
TGCGCCAGCAGCTTGGGAGGGACTAGCGGGAGCTACAATGAGCAGTTCTTC
>NA|NA|TRBJ1-2|TRBV3-1/TRBV3-2
CASSQRQVGYTF
TGTGCCAGCAGCCAACGGCAGGTCGGCTACACCTTC
>NA|TRBD1|TRBJ1-1|TRBV7-2
CASSHGQGAYTEAFF
TGTGCCAGCAGTCATGGACAGGGGGCTTATACTGAAGCTTTCTTT
>NA|NA|TRBJ2-5|TRBV18
CASSPPSLSGETQYF
TGTGCCAGCTCACCACCTTCACTTAGTGGAGAGACCCAGTACTTC
>once|TRBD2|TRBJ2-7|TRBV10-3
CAISESTQRENKDEQYF
TGTGCCATCAGTGAGTCAACACAGCGGGAGAATAAGGACGAGCAGTACTTC
>NA|NA|TRBJ2-5|TRBV6-1
CASSELAPPAETQYF
TGTGCCAGCAGTGAACTAGCTCCCCCCGCGGAGACCCAGTACTTC
>NA|TRBD2|TRBJ2-2|TRBV7-3
CASRAGTSGTNTGELFF
TGTGCCAGCAGGGCCGGGACTAGCGGGACGAACACCGGGGAGCTGTTTTTT
>NA|NA|TRBJ2-5|TRBV21-1
CASSCPTSAQETQYF
TGTGCCAGCAGTTGTCCGACTAGCGCTCAAGAGACCCAGTACTTC
>NA|TRBD1|TRBJ1-2|TRBV5-4
CASSQGTGVNYGYTF
TGTGCCAGCAGCCAAGGGACAGGGGTTAACTATGGCTACACCTTC